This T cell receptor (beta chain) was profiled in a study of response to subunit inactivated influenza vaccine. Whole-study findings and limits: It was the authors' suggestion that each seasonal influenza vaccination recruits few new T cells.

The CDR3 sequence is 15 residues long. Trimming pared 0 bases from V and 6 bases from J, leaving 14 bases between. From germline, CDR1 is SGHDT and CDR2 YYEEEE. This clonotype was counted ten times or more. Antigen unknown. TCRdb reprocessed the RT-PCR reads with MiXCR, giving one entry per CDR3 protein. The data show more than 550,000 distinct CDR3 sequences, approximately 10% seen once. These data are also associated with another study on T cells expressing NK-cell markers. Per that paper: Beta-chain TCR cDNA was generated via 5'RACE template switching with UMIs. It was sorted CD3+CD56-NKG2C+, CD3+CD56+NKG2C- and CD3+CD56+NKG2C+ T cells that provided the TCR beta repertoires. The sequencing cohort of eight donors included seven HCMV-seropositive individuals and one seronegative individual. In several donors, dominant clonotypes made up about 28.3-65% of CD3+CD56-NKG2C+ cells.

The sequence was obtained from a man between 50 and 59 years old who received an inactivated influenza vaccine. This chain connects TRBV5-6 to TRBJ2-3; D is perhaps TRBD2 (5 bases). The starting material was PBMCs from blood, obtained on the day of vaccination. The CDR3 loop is CASSLEISSGDTQYF. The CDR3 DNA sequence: TGTGCCAGCAGCTTGGAAATATCATCGGGGGATACGCAGTATTTT.